The 25 T cell receptor beta chains below come from one sample, sequenced in a study of cytomegalovirus exposure and HLA in healthy donors. It was with 60 Vbeta and 13 Jbeta primers that the PCR ran. Clones were read by immunoSEQ multiplex PCR, and TCRdb kept only the in-frame ones, dropping some. This sample yields roughly 120,000 clones, of which about 80% are seen a single time; 2.5% to 3% belongs to the top ten. The specimen was PBMCs. These receptors were taken from a young man in good health and CMV-seronegative.

The V and J genes are TRBV7-6 and TRBJ2-6, with a possible D match to TRBD2 (6 bases). CDR1 and CDR2 (germline): SGHVS, FNYEAQ. Deletions cut 0 bases from V and 0 bases from J, with 9 bases between. This CDR3 is built from 17 residues. The CDR3 loop reads CASSLARRGSGANVLTF. The CDR3 nucleotides read TGTGCCAGCAGCTTAGCGAGGAGGGGCTCTGGGGCCAACGTCCTGACTTTC.

In its sample, this clone was seen once. An end of the junction does not agree with germline; a read error may underlie this. The chain recombines TRBV7-9 with TRBJ1-1; D is possibly TRBD1 (6 bases). The CDR3 runs 17 residues. The germline V gene has CDR1 SEHNR and CDR2 FQNEAQ (reference sequence). CDR3 DNA sequence: TGTTCCAGCAGCTTAGGTAAGGGGGGGCTGTCAGCCACTGAAGCTTTCTTT. Translation: CSSSLGKGGLSATEAFF.

This sequence joins TRBV6-5 and TRBJ2-7, with 9 bases aligning to TRBD2. V gave up 0 bases and J gave up 6 bases; unmatched junction bases: 6. CDR1 is MNHEY and CDR2 is SVGAGI in the germline V gene. The CDR3 extends over 15 amino acids. The CDR3 reads CASSYSSGSGSEQYF. DNA for the CDR3: TGTGCCAGCAGTTACTCTAGCGGGAGCGGGTCCGAGCAGTACTTC.

The chain carries TRBV18 and TRBJ1-1; TRBD1 agrees at 9 bases. V lost 3 bases to trimming and J lost 5 bases; unmatched junction nucleotides: 13. This CDR3 region has 17 residues. Germline V lookup: CDR1 KGHSH, CDR2 LQKENI. The CDR3 region is CASSPFPGGQGRTEAFF. In nucleotides, the CDR3 is TGTGCCAGCTCACCTTTTCCCGGAGGACAGGGGAGGACTGAAGCTTTCTTT.

This chain links TRBV7-6 with TRBJ1-4; D not resolved. V was trimmed by 1 base and J by 4 bases, leaving 7 bases between them. Germline assignment: CDR1 SGHVS and CDR2 FNYEAQ. This CDR3 is built from 14 residues. CDR3 region: CASSLGRDNEKLFF. The CDR3 DNA follows: TGTGCCAGCAGCTTAGGCCGGGATAATGAAAAACTGTTTTTT.

The V call is TRBV19, the J call TRBJ2-7, with 8 bases fitting TRBD1. Trimming cost V 3 bases and J 6 bases; bases outside gene matches: 7. The V gene's germline CDR1 is LNHDA and CDR2 SQIVND (reference sequence). CDR3 length equals 14 residues. CDR3: CASSIVQGAGEQYF. In nucleotides, the CDR3 is TGTGCCAGTAGTATTGTCCAGGGGGCTGGCGAGCAGTACTTC.

The gene calls are TRBV19 and TRBJ2-3, with 10 bases identical to TRBD1. CDR1 is LNHDA and CDR2 is SQIVND in the germline V gene (reference sequence). This CDR3 is built from 16 residues. V was pared by 6 bases and J by 5 bases, with 11 bases of the junction left unmatched. CDR3 bases: TGTGCCAGTAGCTTAACCGGGACAGGGGTTGGAGATACGCAGTATTTT. This gives the protein CASSLTGTGVGDTQYF.

The chain employs TRBV9 and TRBJ2-1; D not certain. V lost 3 bases and J 4 bases, leaving 14 bases between the germline ends. This CDR3 has 15 amino acids. The germline V gene encodes CDR1 SGDLS and CDR2 YYNGEE. In DNA form, the CDR3 reads TGTGCCAGCAGCGAAATACCGAGACAATACAATGAGCAGTTCTTC. It encodes CASSEIPRQYNEQFF.

The chain carries TRBV6-5 and TRBJ1-2, with D unresolved. From germline, CDR1 is MNHEY and CDR2 SVGAGI. The germline V and J ends were trimmed by 4 bases and 4 bases, with 10 bases remaining between them. This CDR3 region has 13 residues. CDR3 sequence reads: CASSSRRSYGYTF. The CDR3 coding sequence is TGTGCCAGCAGTTCCCGGAGATCCTATGGCTACACCTTC.

DNA for the CDR3: TGTGCCAGCAGCTTGGCCCCTAGCGGGAGTAATGAGCAGTTCTTC. It encodes CASSLAPSGSNEQFF. The chain couples TRBV5-6 to TRBJ2-1, with 10 bases lining up with TRBD2. Trimming removed 0 bases from V and 7 bases from J; junction bases left unmatched: 4. Germline CDR1 reads SGHDT; CDR2 reads YYEEEE. The CDR3 has 15 amino acids. The full variable domain, rest sourced from reference TRBV5-6 and TRBJ2-1, is DAGVTQSPTHLIKTRGQQVTLRCSPKSGHDTVSWYQQALGQGPQFIFQYYEEEERQRGNFPDRFSGHQFPNYSSELNVNALLLGDSALYLCASSLAPSGSNEQFFGPGTRLTVL.

The gene calls are TRBV6-1 and TRBJ2-7; 11 positions agree with TRBD2. Germline trimming cut 4 bases from V and 3 bases from J; bases unmatched to any gene: 2. From germline, CDR1 is MNHNS and CDR2 SASEGT. CDR3 size: 14 residues. CDR3 amino acids: CASSVGLAGYEQYF. Here the CDR3 DNA reads TGTGCCAGCAGTGTCGGACTAGCGGGCTACGAGCAGTACTTC.

The gene calls are TRBV9 and TRBJ2-1, with 10 bases that match TRBD2. The length of the CDR3 is 13 residues. Germline loops: CDR1 SGDLS, CDR2 YYNGEE. J lost 9 bases, V lost 6 bases, and 6 bases had no gene match. CDR3 in DNA: TGTGCCAGCACTTTAGCGGGAGGCGGTGAGCAGTTCTTC. Residues: CASTLAGGGEQFF.

The CDR3 DNA reads as TGTGCCAGTAGGGGGACTAGCGGTACCGGGGAGCTGTTTTTT. Its translation is CASRGTSGTGELFF. The chain employs TRBV19 and TRBJ2-2; TRBD2 matches 11 bases. The germline CDR1 and CDR2 sequences are LNHDA and SQIVND (reference sequence). The V and J ends lost 6 bases and 5 bases, in that order; junction bases with no gene match: 2. The CDR3 sequence is 14 residues long.

The genes are TRBV4-3 and TRBJ2-7, with a tentative D call TRBD1 (6 bases). Trimming took off 4 bases at V and 4 bases at J, with 11 bases between the two ends. The CDR3 contains 13 residues. The germline gives CDR1 LGHNA, CDR2 YSLEER. For the CDR3, the DNA is TGCGCCAGCAGCCGAAACAGGGAATACGAGCAGTACTTC. This codes for CASSRNREYEQYF.

The rearrangement uses TRBV7-9 and TRBJ2-5; D may be TRBD1 (6 bases). Germline CDR1 is SEHNR and CDR2 is FQNEAQ (reference sequence). The CDR3 runs 14 residues. V was pared by 8 bases and J by 3 bases, with 16 bases between. Here the CDR3 reads CASAGRGSKETQYF. The CDR3 nucleotides are TGTGCCAGCGCGGGTAGGGGGAGTAAAGAGACCCAGTACTTC.

The chain carries TRBV29-1 and TRBJ2-7; TRBD1 matches at 9 bases. Germline lookup yields CDR1 SQVTM and CDR2 ANQGSEA. The CDR3 has 16 residues. With V trimmed by 0 bases and J by 5 bases, 11 bases remained unmatched. The CDR3 region is CSVEDVGTGRYDEQYF. The CDR3 region has the DNA TGCAGCGTTGAAGATGTTGGGACAGGGAGATACGACGAGCAGTACTTC.

This rearrangement joins TRBV6-6 to TRBJ1-5; unclear D gene. The CDR3 has 15 residues. The germline gives CDR1 MNHNY, CDR2 SVGAGI (reference sequence). Trimming left V 0 bases short and J 1 base short, with 7 bases between. CDR3 DNA sequence: TGTGCCAGCAGTTACTCGACTCTAAGCAATCAGCCCCAGCATTTT. Residues: CASSYSTLSNQPQHF.

The chain carries TRBV27 and TRBJ2-7, with 15 bases fitting TRBD2. Germline V lookup: CDR1 MNHEY, CDR2 SMNVEV (reference sequence). This CDR3 region has 16 residues. With 5 bases clipped from V and 4 bases from J, the junction kept 6 bases outside the gene matches. The DNA of the CDR3 is TGTGCCAGCAGTCCGCGGACTAGCGGGAGGGGGTACGAGCAGTACTTC. It yields the protein CASSPRTSGRGYEQYF.

The rearrangement links TRBV4-3 to TRBJ1-1, with TRBD1 matching over 7 bases. CDR1 and CDR2 from the germline V gene are LGHNA and YSLEER. The CDR3 consists of 14 residues. V gave up 1 base and J gave up 4 bases; unmatched junction bases: 3. The CDR3: CASSQGQGSTEAFF. The CDR3 nucleotides are TGCGCCAGCAGCCAAGGACAGGGATCCACTGAAGCTTTCTTT.

This rearrangement joins TRBV9 to TRBJ1-1, with TRBD1 as a possible D gene (5 bases). Trimming pared 3 bases from V and 11 bases from J, leaving 17 bases between. CDR1 is SGDLS and CDR2 is YYNGEE in the germline V gene. This CDR3 is 13 amino acids long. The CDR3 bases are TGTGCCAGCAGCGAGAGGACCGGGGGGATGGCTTTCTTT. This encodes CASSERTGGMAFF.

The chain has TRBV10-3 and TRBJ1-2, with D possibly TRBD1 on 6 matching bases. Deletions cut 4 bases from V and 3 bases from J, with 18 bases between. Germline V gene sequence: CDR1 ENHRY, CDR2 SYGVKD. The CDR3 runs to 16 residues. The DNA of the CDR3 is TGTGCCATCAGTGGGTCGATTGGGGGCGCGCACTATGGCTACACCTTC. Its translation: CAISGSIGGAHYGYTF.

The CDR3 protein is CASSEIGLGALASQYF. The CDR3 bases are TGTGCCAGCAGTGAGATTGGGCTGGGAGCCCTTGCGTCCCAGTACTTC. The rearrangement uses TRBV6-1 and TRBJ2-5; D is perhaps TRBD2 (5 bases). The CDR3 runs 16 residues. Germline CDR1 and CDR2: MNHNS and SASEGT. The V end lost 3 bases, the J end lost 9 bases, and 23 bases lay between the germline ends.

The chain combines TRBV27 with TRBJ1-1, with D unclear. With 5 bases removed from V and 2 bases from J, the gap between germline ends came to 12 bases. CDR3 length: 14 residues. Per the germline V gene, CDR1 is MNHEY and CDR2 is SMNVEV (reference sequence). The CDR3 DNA reads TGTGCCAGCAGTCCCACTGGCGGCAACACTGAAGCTTTCTTT. It yields the protein CASSPTGGNTEAFF.

The V and J genes are TRBV27 and TRBJ2-1; TRBD2 matches at 8 bases. Germline CDR1 is MNHEY and CDR2 is SMNVEV (reference sequence). CDR3 length: 14 amino acids. V lost 6 bases and J lost 8; bases outside the gene matches: 9. This CDR3 reads CASRPGTRFHEQFF. CDR3 DNA sequence: TGTGCCAGCAGACCCGGGACTAGATTTCATGAGCAGTTCTTC.

V is TRBV6-5 and J is TRBJ2-5, with D unclear. The DNA end is a closer match to TRBJ2-7, so the J assignment may be wrong. CDR3 length: 11 residues. Germline V CDR1 and CDR2: MNHEY, SVGAGI. The CDR3 here is CASRSNYEQYF. The CDR3 DNA sequence: TGTGCCAGCAGATCCAACTACGAGCAGTACTTC.